The next 16 T cell receptor beta chains were all read from a single sample in a study of shared clonotypes between healthy human individuals. Profiled with immunoSEQ multiplex PCR; TCRdb holds only in-frame clones, not every one. Here the sample spans around 2.5 million clones, 90% to 95% being singletons. Sample: naive CD4+ T cells from PBMCs. Subset given: CD45RA+ positively selected. The receptors here all came from a man aged 18 to 30 in good health. Some clones in this sample may be carry-over from other donors' samples.

The chain joins TRBV5-1 to TRBJ1-2, with TRBD1 matching 9 bases. CDR1 and CDR2 (germline): SGHRS, YFSETQ. CDR3 size: 13 residues. V dropped 4 bases and J dropped 6; count of bases not matched to a gene: 4. The CDR3 DNA reads TGCGCCAGCAGCCCCGGGACAGGGAATGGCTACACCTTC. Translated: CASSPGTGNGYTF.

The chain employs TRBV11-1 and TRBJ2-5; D is possibly TRBD2 (6 bases). There are 11 residues in the CDR3. Per the germline V gene, CDR1 is SGHAT and CDR2 is FQDESV (reference sequence). Trimming took 6 bases from V and 4 from J, leaving 6 bases between them. The CDR3 loop reads CASRGGETQYF. The CDR3 DNA is TGTGCCAGCAGGGGGGGAGAGACCCAGTACTTC. Full variable domain (remainder filled in from reference TRBV11-1 and TRBJ2-5): EAEVAQSPRYKITEKSQAVAFWCDPISGHATLYWYRQILGQGPELLVQFQDESVVDDSQLPKDRFSAERLKGVDSTLKIQPAELGDSAMYLCASRGGETQYFGPGTRLLVL.

This clone was detected once. This chain joins TRBV5-1 and TRBJ2-3, with 10 positions matching TRBD2. From germline, CDR1 is SGHRS and CDR2 YFSETQ. V was clipped by 7 bases and J by 1 base; unmatched bases: 9. CDR3 length: 16 amino acids. DNA for the CDR3: TGCGCCAGCGCCTTCGGACTAGCGGACCGCACAGATACGCAGTATTTT. It encodes CASAFGLADRTDTQYF.

The chain is built from TRBV28 and TRBJ2-2; no clear D gene. Trimming cost V 4 bases and J 3 bases, with 9 bases left between them. Germline assignment: CDR1 MDHEN and CDR2 SYDVKM. The CDR3 is 14 residues long. CDR3 DNA: TGTGCCAGCAGTTGGGAAGGGTACACCGGGGAGCTGTTTTTT. Translating gives CASSWEGYTGELFF.

This clone came up once. This chain connects TRBV2 to TRBJ2-1; 8 nucleotides match TRBD2. V lost 4 bases and J lost 3; bases outside the gene matches: 5. Per the germline V gene, CDR1 is SNHLY and CDR2 is FYNNEI. The CDR3 loop spans 15 amino acids. Here the CDR3 reads CASSALTSDYNEQFF. DNA of the CDR3: TGTGCCAGCAGTGCTTTGACTAGCGACTACAATGAGCAGTTCTTC.

In this sample, this clone turned up a few times. Within the sample, other DNA sequences also encode this same CDR3. This chain joins TRBV7-9 and TRBJ1-1; D is undetermined. Trimming took off 2 bases at V and 0 bases at J, with 4 bases between the two ends. Germline assignment: CDR1 SEHNR and CDR2 FQNEAQ (reference sequence). The CDR3 runs to 13 residues. In nucleotides, the CDR3 is TGTGCCAGCAGCTTAACAGTGAACACTGAAGCTTTCTTT. Translated: CASSLTVNTEAFF.

The chain carries TRBV5-8 and TRBJ1-2; D call uncertain. V dropped 0 bases and J dropped 3 bases, with 6 bases sitting between them. The CDR3 covers 13 residues. CDR1 and CDR2 from the germline V gene are SGHTS and YDEGEE. CDR3 sequence: CASSLAADYGYTF. In nucleotides, the CDR3 is TGTGCCAGCAGCTTGGCGGCAGACTATGGCTACACCTTC.

The chain uses TRBV4-1 and TRBJ2-3; 7 positions agree with TRBD2. Germline CDR1 and CDR2: MGHRA and YSYEKL. The ends lost 4 bases at V and 1 base at J; junction bases unmatched: 5. This CDR3 spans 15 amino acids. This CDR3 is CASSREGPGTDTQYF. DNA of the CDR3: TGCGCCAGCAGCCGGGAGGGGCCAGGCACAGATACGCAGTATTTT.

Points on this clone: This sample also contains other DNA sequences that code for the same CDR3. The CDR3 spells CASSLGQNYGYTF. Here the CDR3 DNA reads TGTGCCAGCAGCCTGGGACAGAACTATGGCTACACCTTC. The V call is TRBV7-6, the J call TRBJ1-2; TRBD1 aligns across 7 bases. V gave up 5 bases and J gave up 2 bases; unmatched junction bases: 2. The CDR3 is made up of 13 amino acids. Germline V CDR1 and CDR2: SGHVS, FNYEAQ.

The J gene is TRBJ2-5, the V gene TRBV5-4; D may be TRBD2 (5 bases). In germline, CDR1 is SGHNT, CDR2 YYREEE (reference sequence). This CDR3 is 17 amino acids long. Trimming left V 4 bases short and J 2 bases short, with 21 bases between. The CDR3 is CASSRRHSATQQETQYF. The CDR3 DNA follows: TGTGCCAGCAGCCGCAGGCATAGCGCAACACAACAAGAGACCCAGTACTTC.

The chain is built from TRBV7-3 and TRBJ2-2, with no clear D. The CDR3 is made up of 15 amino acids. V lost 0 bases and J lost 0, with 5 bases in between. Germline values: CDR1 SGHTA, CDR2 FQGTGA. The CDR3 loop is CASSLTTTNTGELFF. The CDR3 DNA reads as TGTGCCAGCAGCTTAACGACAACGAACACCGGGGAGCTGTTTTTT.

This clone was counted only a few times. Other nucleotide sequences in the sample specify the same CDR3. The chain uses TRBV14 and TRBJ1-1; D remains unclear. Germline V gives CDR1 SGHDN, CDR2 FVKESK. V lost 0 bases, J lost 3 bases, and 5 bases lay in between. The CDR3 is made up of 13 amino acids. The DNA of the CDR3 is TGTGCCAGCAGCCAAGATCTGTACACTGAAGCTTTCTTT. Amino acids: CASSQDLYTEAFF.

This clone was seen a single time. This chain uses TRBV7-2 with TRBJ2-1, with 13 bases matching TRBD2. J was trimmed by 9 bases and V by 5 bases; bases with no gene match: 10. Germline assignment: CDR1 SGHTA and CDR2 FQGNSA. The CDR3 sequence is 16 residues long. CDR3 in DNA: TGTGCCAGCAGCCCCCGGACTAGCGGGAGTCAGGGTGAGCAGTTCTTC. It is translated as CASSPRTSGSQGEQFF.

The sample holds a few counts of this clone. This chain joins TRBV9 and TRBJ2-3; 8 bases match TRBD1. CDR3 length: 17 residues. Germline-derived CDR1 and CDR2 are SGDLS and YYNGEE. V shed 1 base, J shed 5 bases, and the junction held 12 bases outside the gene matches. Here the CDR3 reads CASSVSRGLIRGDTQYF. For the CDR3, the DNA is TGTGCCAGCAGCGTAAGCAGGGGGCTTATCCGTGGAGATACGCAGTATTTT.

V and J are TRBV29-1 and TRBJ1-5; D is possibly TRBD1 (5 bases). This CDR3 has 13 residues. From germline, CDR1 is SQVTM and CDR2 ANQGSEA. The V end lost 5 bases, the J end lost 3 bases, and 11 bases lay between the germline ends. The CDR3 protein is CSVWTSHNQPQHF. The CDR3 region has the DNA TGCAGCGTTTGGACATCCCACAATCAGCCCCAGCATTTT. The variable domain in full, with the rest retrieved from reference TRBV29-1 and TRBJ1-5, is SAVISQKPSRDICQRGTSLTIQCQVDSQVTMMFWYRQQPGQSLTLIATANQGSEATYESGFVIDKFPISRPNLTFSTLTVSNMSPEDSSIYLCSVWTSHNQPQHFGDGTRLSIL.

With regard to this clone: This specimen includes other DNA sequences encoding the same CDR3. The V and J genes are TRBV18 and TRBJ1-1, with D perhaps TRBD1 (5 bases). CDR1 and CDR2 from the germline V gene are KGHSH and LQKENI. The CDR3 contains 14 residues. V was cut by 2 bases and J by 0 bases, with 7 bases left in between. CDR3 coding DNA: TGTGCCAGCTCACCAAGGGGACTGAACACTGAAGCTTTCTTT. Protein: CASSPRGLNTEAFF.